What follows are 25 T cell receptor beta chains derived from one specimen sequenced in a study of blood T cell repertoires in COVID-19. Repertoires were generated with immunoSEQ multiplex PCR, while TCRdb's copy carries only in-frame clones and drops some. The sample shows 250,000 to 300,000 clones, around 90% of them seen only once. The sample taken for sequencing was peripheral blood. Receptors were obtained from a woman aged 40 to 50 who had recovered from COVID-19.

The CDR3 sequence: CASSVGGLDEQYF. The DNA for the CDR3 is TGTGCCAGCAGCGTAGGAGGTCTGGACGAGCAGTACTTC. The rearrangement uses TRBV9 and TRBJ2-7, with D unresolved. Trimming removed 0 bases at V and 5 bases at J, with 9 bases between. The CDR3 contains 13 residues. Germline V gene data show CDR1 as SGDLS and CDR2 as YYNGEE.

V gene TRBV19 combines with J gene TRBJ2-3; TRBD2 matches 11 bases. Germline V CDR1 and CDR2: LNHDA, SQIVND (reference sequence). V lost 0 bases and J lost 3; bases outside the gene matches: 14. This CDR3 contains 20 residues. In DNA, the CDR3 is TGTGCCAGTAGTATAGATTCCCAGACTAGCGGGAACGTGGGAACAGATACGCAGTATTTT. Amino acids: CASSIDSQTSGNVGTDTQYF. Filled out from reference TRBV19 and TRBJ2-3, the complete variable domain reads DGGITQSPKYLFRKEGQNVTLSCEQNLNHDAMYWYRQDPGQGLRLIYYSQIVNDFQKGDIAEGYSVSREKKESFPLTVTSAQKNPTAFYLCASSIDSQTSGNVGTDTQYFGPGTRLTVL.

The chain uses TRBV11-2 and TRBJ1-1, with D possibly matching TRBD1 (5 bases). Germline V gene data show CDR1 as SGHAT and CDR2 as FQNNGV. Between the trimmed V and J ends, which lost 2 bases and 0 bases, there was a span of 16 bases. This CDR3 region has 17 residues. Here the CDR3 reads CASSLPPGGGLNTEAFF. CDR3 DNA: TGTGCCAGCAGCTTACCACCCGGGGGGGGGTTGAACACTGAAGCTTTCTTT. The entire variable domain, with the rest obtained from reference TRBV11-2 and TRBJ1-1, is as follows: EAGVAQSPRYKIIEKRQSVAFWCNPISGHATLYWYQQILGQGPKLLIQFQNNGVVDDSQLPKDRFSAERLKGVDSTLKIQPAKLEDSAVYLCASSLPPGGGLNTEAFFGQGTRLTVV.

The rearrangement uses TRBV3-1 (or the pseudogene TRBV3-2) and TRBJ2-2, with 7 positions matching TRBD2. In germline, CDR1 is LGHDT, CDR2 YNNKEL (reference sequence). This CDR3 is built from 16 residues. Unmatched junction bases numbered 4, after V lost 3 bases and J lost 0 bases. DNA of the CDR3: TGTGCCAGCAGCCAGGGGCTAGCGGCGAACACCGGGGAGCTGTTTTTT. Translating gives CASSQGLAANTGELFF.

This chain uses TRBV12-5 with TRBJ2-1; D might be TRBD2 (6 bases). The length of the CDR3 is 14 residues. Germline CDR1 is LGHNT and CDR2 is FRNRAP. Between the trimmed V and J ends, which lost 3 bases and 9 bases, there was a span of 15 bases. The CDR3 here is CASGFGGSLGEQFF. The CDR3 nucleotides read TGTGCTAGTGGTTTTGGAGGGAGCCTGGGTGAGCAGTTCTTC.

CDR3 nucleotides: TGTGCCAGCAGTTACGCGGGAGTGGGGTACAATGAGCAGTTCTTC. Encoded protein: CASSYAGVGYNEQFF. The chain joins TRBV6-6 to TRBJ2-1, with TRBD2 matching over 7 bases. The trim removed 2 bases at V and 4 bases at J, leaving 5 bases unmatched. This CDR3 comprises 15 residues. Germline V CDR1 and CDR2: MNHNY, SVGAGI (reference sequence).

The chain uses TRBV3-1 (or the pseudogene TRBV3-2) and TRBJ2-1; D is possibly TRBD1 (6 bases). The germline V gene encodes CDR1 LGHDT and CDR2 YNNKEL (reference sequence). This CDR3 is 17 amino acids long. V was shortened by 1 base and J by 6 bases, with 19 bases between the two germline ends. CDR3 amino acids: CASSQVLGGVSSNEQFF. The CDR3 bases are TGTGCCAGCAGCCAAGTTTTAGGGGGAGTCTCGTCCAATGAGCAGTTCTTC.

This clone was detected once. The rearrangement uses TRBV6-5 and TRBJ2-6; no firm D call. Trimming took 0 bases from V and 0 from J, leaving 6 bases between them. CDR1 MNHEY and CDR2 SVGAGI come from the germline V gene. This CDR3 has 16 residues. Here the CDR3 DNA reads TGTGCCAGCAGTTACTCTAAGAGCTCTGGGGCCAACGTCCTGACTTTC. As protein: CASSYSKSSGANVLTF.

The CDR3 loop is CASSIAGGLNEQYF. Here the CDR3 DNA reads TGTGCCAGTAGTATAGCAGGGGGCCTGAACGAGCAGTACTTC. V gene TRBV19 combines with J gene TRBJ2-7; TRBD1 agrees at 8 bases. In germline, CDR1 is LNHDA, CDR2 SQIVND (reference sequence). After removal of 1 base from V and 5 bases from J, the junction contained 4 bases not matched to a gene. The CDR3 length is 14 residues. Full variable domain (remainder filled in from reference TRBV19 and TRBJ2-7): DGGITQSPKYLFRKEGQNVTLSCEQNLNHDAMYWYRQDPGQGLRLIYYSQIVNDFQKGDIAEGYSVSREKKESFPLTVTSAQKNPTAFYLCASSIAGGLNEQYFGPGTRLTVT.

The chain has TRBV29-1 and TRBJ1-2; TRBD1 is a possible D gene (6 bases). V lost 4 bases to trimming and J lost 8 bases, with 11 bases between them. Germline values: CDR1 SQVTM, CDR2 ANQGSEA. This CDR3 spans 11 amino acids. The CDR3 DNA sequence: TGCAGCGTTGTAGGCAGGGGAGGCTACACCTTC. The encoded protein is CSVVGRGGYTF.

CDR3 protein: CASSPQTPTGNTIYF. DNA for the CDR3: TGTGCCAGCAGCCCCCAGACACCCACTGGAAACACCATATATTTT. The chain combines TRBV7-9 with TRBJ1-3, with no clear D. The germline V and J ends were trimmed by 5 bases and 2 bases, with 13 bases remaining between them. Germline loops: CDR1 SEHNR, CDR2 FQNEAQ (reference sequence). The CDR3 sequence is 15 residues long.

DNA of the CDR3: TGTGCCAGCAGTCCCGGACTAGCGGGGGTGTCGGCCCAGTACTTC. It encodes CASSPGLAGVSAQYF. The J gene is TRBJ2-5, the V gene TRBV27; 13 bases fit TRBD2. CDR1 and CDR2 from the germline V gene are MNHEY and SMNVEV (reference sequence). J gave up 9 bases and V 5 bases, and 9 bases lay outside the gene matches. The CDR3 totals 15 residues.

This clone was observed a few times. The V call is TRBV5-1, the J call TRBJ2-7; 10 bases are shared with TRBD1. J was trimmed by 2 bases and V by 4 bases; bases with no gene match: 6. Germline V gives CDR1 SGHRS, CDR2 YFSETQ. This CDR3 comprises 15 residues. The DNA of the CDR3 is TGCGCCAGCAGCCCCGGCGGACAGGGGGCCTACGAGCAGTACTTC. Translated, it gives CASSPGGQGAYEQYF.

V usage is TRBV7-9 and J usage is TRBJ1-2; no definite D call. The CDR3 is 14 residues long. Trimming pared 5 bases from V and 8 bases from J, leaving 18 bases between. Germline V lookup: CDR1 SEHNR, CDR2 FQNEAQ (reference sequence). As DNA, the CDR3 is TGTGCCAGCAGCCCACTGACGGAGCTGAAGGGCTACACCTTC. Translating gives CASSPLTELKGYTF.

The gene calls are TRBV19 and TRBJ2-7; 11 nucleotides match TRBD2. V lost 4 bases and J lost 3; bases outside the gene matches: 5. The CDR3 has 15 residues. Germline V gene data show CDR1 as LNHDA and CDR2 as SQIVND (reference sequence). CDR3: CASSTRGTSGYEQYF. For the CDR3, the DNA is TGTGCCAGTAGTACCCGTGGGACTAGCGGCTACGAGCAGTACTTC.

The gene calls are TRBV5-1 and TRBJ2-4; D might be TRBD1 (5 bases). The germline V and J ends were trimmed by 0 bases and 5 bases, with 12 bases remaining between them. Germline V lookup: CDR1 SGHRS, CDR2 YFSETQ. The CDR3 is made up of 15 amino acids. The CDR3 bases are TGCGCCAGCAGCTTGGTTGTAGGGGCCCAAAACATTCAGTACTTC. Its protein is CASSLVVGAQNIQYF. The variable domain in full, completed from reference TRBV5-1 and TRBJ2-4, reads KAGVTQTPRYLIKTRGQQVTLSCSPISGHRSVSWYQQTPGQGLQFLFEYFSETQRNKGNFPGRFSGRQFSNSRSEMNVSTLELGDSALYLCASSLVVGAQNIQYFGAGTRLSVL.

DNA for the CDR3: TGTGCCTCCTCGGCGGGGACAGGGGTAGAAAAACTGTTTTTT. This codes for CASSAGTGVEKLFF. This chain links TRBV2 with TRBJ1-4, with 10 positions matching TRBD1. Trimming took 11 bases from V and 8 from J; bases not matched to a gene: 11. The CDR3 loop spans 14 amino acids. Looked up from germline, CDR1 is SNHLY and CDR2 is FYNNEI.

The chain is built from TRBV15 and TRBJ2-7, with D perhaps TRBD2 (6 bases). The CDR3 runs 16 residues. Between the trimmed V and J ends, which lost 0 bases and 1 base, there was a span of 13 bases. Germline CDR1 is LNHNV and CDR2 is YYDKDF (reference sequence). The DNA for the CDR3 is TGTGCCACCAGCAGAGATCGGCTAGCGACTTCCTACGAGCAGTACTTC. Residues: CATSRDRLATSYEQYF.

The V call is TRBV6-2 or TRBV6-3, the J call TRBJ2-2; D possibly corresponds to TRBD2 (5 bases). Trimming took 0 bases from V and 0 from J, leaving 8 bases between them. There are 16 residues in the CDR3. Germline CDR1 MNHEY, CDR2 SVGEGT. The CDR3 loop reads CASSYSAEANTGELFF. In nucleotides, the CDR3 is TGTGCCAGCAGTTACTCGGCGGAGGCGAACACCGGGGAGCTGTTTTTT.

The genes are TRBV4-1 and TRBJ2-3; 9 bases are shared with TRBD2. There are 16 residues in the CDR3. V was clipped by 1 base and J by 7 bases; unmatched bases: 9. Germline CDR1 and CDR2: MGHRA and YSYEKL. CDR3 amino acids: CASSQVRAGGPYTQYF. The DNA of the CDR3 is TGCGCCAGCAGCCAAGTAAGGGCGGGAGGGCCTTATACGCAGTATTTT.

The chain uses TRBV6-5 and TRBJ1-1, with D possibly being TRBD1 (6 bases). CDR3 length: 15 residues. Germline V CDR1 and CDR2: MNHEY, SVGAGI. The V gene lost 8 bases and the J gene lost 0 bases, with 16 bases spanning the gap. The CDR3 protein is CASGRGQRMNTEAFF. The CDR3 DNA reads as TGTGCCAGCGGCCGAGGACAGCGAATGAACACTGAAGCTTTCTTT.

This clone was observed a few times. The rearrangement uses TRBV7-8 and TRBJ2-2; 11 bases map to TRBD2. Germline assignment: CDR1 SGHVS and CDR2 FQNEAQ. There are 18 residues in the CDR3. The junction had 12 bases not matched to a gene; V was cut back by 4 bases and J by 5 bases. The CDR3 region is CASSSLGTSGGTTGELFF. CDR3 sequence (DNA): TGTGCCAGCAGCTCACTGGGGACTAGCGGAGGGACAACCGGGGAGCTGTTTTTT.

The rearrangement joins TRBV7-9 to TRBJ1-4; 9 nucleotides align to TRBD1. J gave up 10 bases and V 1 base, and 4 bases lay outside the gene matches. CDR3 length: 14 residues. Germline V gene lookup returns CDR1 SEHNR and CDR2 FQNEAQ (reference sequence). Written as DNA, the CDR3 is TGTGCCAGCAGCTTAGGGGACAGGGCTGGAAAACTGTTTTTT. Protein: CASSLGDRAGKLFF.

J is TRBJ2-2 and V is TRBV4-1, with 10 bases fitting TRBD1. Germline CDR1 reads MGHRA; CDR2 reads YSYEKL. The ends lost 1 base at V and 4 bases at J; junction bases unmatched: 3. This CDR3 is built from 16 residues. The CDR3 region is CASSQGDRGGTGELFF. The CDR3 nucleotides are TGCGCCAGCAGCCAAGGGGACAGGGGTGGCACCGGGGAGCTGTTTTTT.

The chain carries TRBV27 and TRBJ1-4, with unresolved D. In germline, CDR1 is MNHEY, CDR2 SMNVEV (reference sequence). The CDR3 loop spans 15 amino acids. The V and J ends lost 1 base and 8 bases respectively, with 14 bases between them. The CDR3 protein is CASSLFADAGEKLFF. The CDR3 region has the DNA TGTGCCAGCAGTTTATTCGCTGACGCGGGCGAAAAACTGTTTTTT.